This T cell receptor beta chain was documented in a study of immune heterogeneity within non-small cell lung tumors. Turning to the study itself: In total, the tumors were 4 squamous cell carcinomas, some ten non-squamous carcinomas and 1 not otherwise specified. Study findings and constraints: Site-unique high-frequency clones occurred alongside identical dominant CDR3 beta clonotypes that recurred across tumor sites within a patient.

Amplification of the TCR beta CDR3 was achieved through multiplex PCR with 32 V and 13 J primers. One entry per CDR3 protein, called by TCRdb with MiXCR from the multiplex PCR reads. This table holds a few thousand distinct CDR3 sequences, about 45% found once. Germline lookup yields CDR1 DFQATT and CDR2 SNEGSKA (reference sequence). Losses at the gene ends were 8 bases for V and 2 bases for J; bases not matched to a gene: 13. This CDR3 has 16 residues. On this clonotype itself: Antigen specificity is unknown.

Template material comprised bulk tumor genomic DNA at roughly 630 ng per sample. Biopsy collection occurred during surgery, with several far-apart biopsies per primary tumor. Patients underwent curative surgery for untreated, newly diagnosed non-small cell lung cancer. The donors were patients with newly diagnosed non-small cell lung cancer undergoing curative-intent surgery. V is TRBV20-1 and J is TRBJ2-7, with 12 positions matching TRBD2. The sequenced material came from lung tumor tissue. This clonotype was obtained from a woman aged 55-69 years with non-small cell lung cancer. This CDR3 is CSPRGASGRVAYEQYF. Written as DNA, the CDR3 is TGCAGTCCAAGAGGGGCTAGCGGGAGGGTGGCCTACGAGCAGTACTTC.